The source of this T cell receptor beta chain is a study of blood T cell repertoires in COVID-19. Profiled with immunoSEQ multiplex PCR; TCRdb holds only in-frame clones, not every one. The sample includes 300,000 to 350,000 clones, almost 90% of them seen just once. The sample consisted of peripheral blood. This clonotype originated in a middle-aged woman with COVID-19, enrolled during active disease.

The CDR3 reads CASSLWFGGNTEAFF. DNA of the CDR3: TGTGCCAGCAGTTTATGGTTCGGGGGGAACACTGAAGCTTTCTTT. The chain couples TRBV27 to TRBJ1-1; TRBD1 might be the D (5 bases). V lost 1 base to trimming and J lost 1 base, with 10 bases between them. Germline CDR1 reads MNHEY; CDR2 reads SMNVEV (reference sequence). The CDR3 contains 15 residues.